This TCR beta chain derives from a study of cytomegalovirus exposure and HLA in healthy donors. Overall study findings and caveats: It was likely that a cluster of highly shared sequence variants was a sequencing artifact.

Of note for this clone: The antigen is undetermined.

Primers: 60 Vbeta forward and 13 Jbeta reverse. Produced via immunoSEQ multiplex PCR; TCRdb's table is partial and in-frame only. Among around 50,000 clones listed, around 80% were seen once. This TCR came from a man aged 25 to 45 in good health and CMV-seropositive. Sequencing was carried out using PBMCs.

The CDR3 DNA follows: TGTGCCAGCAGCACCTCGACTAGCGGGTATGAGACCCAGTACTTC. Translation gives CASSTSTSGYETQYF. V and J are TRBV9 and TRBJ2-5; 10 positions match TRBD2. Germline V gene sequence: CDR1 SGDLS, CDR2 YYNGEE. The trim removed 4 bases at V and 5 bases at J, leaving 8 bases unmatched. CDR3 length equals 15 residues.